A single sample gave rise to the 25 T cell receptor beta chains below, sequenced in a study of blood T cell repertoires in COVID-19. The assay was immunoSEQ multiplex PCR, and TCRdb's table has in-frame clones only and misses some. The repertoire holds under 200,000 clones, with about 80% as singletons. Material: peripheral blood. The receptors were gathered from a man between 70 and 80 years old with active or convalescent COVID-19.

The J gene is TRBJ1-3, the V gene TRBV15; D gene ambiguous. In germline, CDR1 is LNHNV, CDR2 YYDKDF (reference sequence). The CDR3 totals 14 residues. V lost 2 bases to trimming and J lost 3 bases, with 8 bases between them. The CDR3 DNA follows: TGTGCCACCAGCAGACGGGGTTTTGGAAACACCATATATTTT. It is translated as CATSRRGFGNTIYF.

V gene TRBV7-8 combines with J gene TRBJ2-2, with 7 bases that match TRBD2. Germline CDR1 SGHVS, CDR2 FQNEAQ. The length of the CDR3 is 16 residues. V dropped 1 base and J dropped 2; count of bases not matched to a gene: 4. CDR3 coding DNA: TGTGCCAGCAGCTTAGAAAGCGGGACCAACACCGGGGAGCTGTTTTTT. Translation: CASSLESGTNTGELFF.

V gene TRBV5-1 combines with J gene TRBJ1-2, with 8 bases aligning to TRBD1. J lost 3 bases, V lost 1 base, and 11 bases had no gene match. The V gene's germline CDR1 is SGHRS and CDR2 YFSETQ. There are 17 residues in the CDR3. CDR3 residues: CASSLNPRTGLDYGYTF. The CDR3 DNA reads TGCGCCAGCAGCTTGAACCCCAGGACAGGGTTGGACTATGGCTACACCTTC.

This clone has just one count. CDR3 loop: CASSIDYSRQYF. DNA for the CDR3: TGTGCCAGCAGCATTGACTACTCGCGGCAGTATTTT. The V call is TRBV11-2, the J call TRBJ2-3; a weak D match, TRBD2 (5 bases). The CDR3 covers 12 residues. From germline, CDR1 is SGHAT and CDR2 FQNNGV. V was pared by 5 bases and J by 11 bases, with 14 bases between.

The chain couples TRBV5-4 to TRBJ2-4; a weak D match, TRBD1 (6 bases). Germline CDR1 and CDR2: SGHNT and YYREEE (reference sequence). The CDR3 spans 16 residues. The ends were cut back, 4 bases at V and 8 bases at J, with 22 bases in the middle. The CDR3 is CASSHKLRGPIYIQYF. The CDR3 DNA follows: TGTGCCAGCAGCCACAAGCTCAGGGGCCCCATATACATTCAGTACTTC.

CDR3 in amino acids: CASSPLQGAKETQYF. Written as DNA, the CDR3 is TGTGCCAGCTCACCGCTACAGGGGGCCAAAGAGACCCAGTACTTC. The gene calls are TRBV18 and TRBJ2-5, with TRBD1 matching 9 bases. The germline gives CDR1 KGHSH, CDR2 LQKENI. Trimming took 3 bases from V and 3 from J; bases not matched to a gene: 5. The CDR3 consists of 15 residues.

This chain links TRBV6-5 with TRBJ2-3, with a tentative D call TRBD2 (5 bases). The ends were cut back, 4 bases at V and 4 bases at J, with 12 bases in the middle. The CDR3 consists of 14 residues. Germline CDR1 is MNHEY and CDR2 is SVGAGI. In DNA form, the CDR3 reads TGTGCCAGCAGTTGGGGAAGGAGGCCAGATACGCAGTATTTT. Amino acid sequence: CASSWGRRPDTQYF.

V gene TRBV28 combines with J gene TRBJ2-2, with TRBD1 matching over 7 bases. V shed 5 bases, J shed 2 bases, and the junction held 5 bases outside the gene matches. The CDR3 is 15 amino acids. Germline V gene data show CDR1 as MDHEN and CDR2 as SYDVKM. CDR3 sequence reads: CASSTRTGNTGELFF. CDR3 DNA: TGTGCCAGCAGTACGAGGACAGGAAACACCGGGGAGCTGTTTTTT. Based on the CDR3 plus reference TRBV28 and TRBJ2-2, the full variable domain is DVKVTQSSRYLVKRTGEKVFLECVQDMDHENMFWYRQDPGLGLRLIYFSYDVKMKEKGDIPEGYSVSREKKERFSLILESASTNQTSMYLCASSTRTGNTGELFFGEGSRLTVL.

The V and J genes are TRBV6-6 and TRBJ2-2, with no clear D. Per the germline V gene, CDR1 is MNHNY and CDR2 is SVGAGI (reference sequence). There are 12 residues in the CDR3. The V end lost 7 bases, the J end lost 2 bases, and 5 bases lay between the germline ends. The CDR3 region is CASTQNTGELFF. The CDR3 DNA reads as TGTGCCAGCACCCAAAACACCGGGGAGCTGTTTTTT.

V is TRBV24-1 and J is TRBJ2-1, with TRBD2 matching over 11 bases. The CDR3 loop spans 16 amino acids. V shed 4 bases and J 6 bases; nucleotides not matched to a gene: 7. In germline, CDR1 is KGHDR, CDR2 SFDVKD. The CDR3 DNA follows: TGTGCCACCAGTGAACCGCTAGCGGGGGGATTCAATGAGCAGTTCTTC. Amino acid sequence: CATSEPLAGGFNEQFF.

This chain links TRBV7-9 with TRBJ1-3; 11 bases map to TRBD1. The CDR3 runs 14 residues. V lost 6 bases and J lost 8; bases outside the gene matches: 6. Germline V lookup: CDR1 SEHNR, CDR2 FQNEAQ (reference sequence). The DNA for the CDR3 is TGTGCCAGCAGTCACGGACAGGGGGCTGACACCATATATTTT. Translated: CASSHGQGADTIYF.

V and J are TRBV27 and TRBJ1-2; the D is unclear. The ends were cut back, 3 bases at V and 0 bases at J, with 5 bases in the middle. In germline, CDR1 is MNHEY, CDR2 SMNVEV (reference sequence). This CDR3 is 13 amino acids long. The CDR3 here is CASSLRANYGYTF. The CDR3 region has the DNA TGTGCCAGCAGTTTGCGGGCTAACTATGGCTACACCTTC.

This chain joins TRBV2 and TRBJ2-1, with D hard to call. The CDR3 totals 11 residues. V was clipped by 5 bases and J by 7 bases, with 6 bases between them. Germline lookup yields CDR1 SNHLY and CDR2 FYNNEI. CDR3: CASSLANEQFF. The CDR3 nucleotides read TGTGCCAGCAGTTTAGCAAATGAGCAGTTCTTC.

This clone was detected once. The chain recombines TRBV29-1 with TRBJ2-7, with D uncertain. The CDR3 consists of 15 residues. Trimming pared 1 base from V and 7 bases from J, leaving 20 bases between. Germline values: CDR1 SQVTM, CDR2 ANQGSEA. The CDR3 reads CSVEVRSAGVWEQYF. The CDR3 DNA reads as TGCAGCGTTGAAGTTAGGTCAGCCGGAGTGTGGGAGCAGTACTTC.

This clone was counted a single time. The gene calls are TRBV6-2 or TRBV6-3 and TRBJ1-5; 7 bases match TRBD1. Per the germline V gene, CDR1 is MNHEY and CDR2 is SVGEGT. Trimming at V came to 4 bases and at J to 6 bases, leaving 6 bases not matched to a gene. This CDR3 comprises 14 residues. This chain's CDR3 is CASSLTGVIQPQHF. In nucleotides, the CDR3 is TGTGCCAGCAGTTTAACAGGGGTGATTCAGCCCCAGCATTTT.

The chain has TRBV19 and TRBJ2-3; 10 bases align to TRBD2. The CDR3 loop spans 18 amino acids. Germline values: CDR1 LNHDA, CDR2 SQIVND (reference sequence). V was pared by 7 bases and J by 0 bases, with 13 bases of the junction left unmatched. CDR3 sequence reads: CASTPSGSLFSSTDTQYF. The CDR3 DNA reads TGTGCCAGTACCCCTAGCGGGAGCCTCTTTTCTAGCACAGATACGCAGTATTTT.

V and J are TRBV7-6 and TRBJ1-6, with unresolved D. Trimming left V 4 bases short and J 4 bases short, with 11 bases between. Germline CDR1 and CDR2: SGHVS and FNYEAQ. This CDR3 is built from 15 residues. Here the CDR3 DNA reads TGTGCCAGCAGCTCTCAGGCGAGTTATAATTCACCCCTCCACTTT. Protein product: CASSSQASYNSPLHF.

The rearrangement uses TRBV19 and TRBJ1-1; D uncertain. V was pared by 1 base and J by 11 bases, with 11 bases between. Germline V lookup: CDR1 LNHDA, CDR2 SQIVND (reference sequence). CDR3 length: 12 amino acids. CDR3 protein: CASSIVPGEAFF. Written as DNA, the CDR3 is TGTGCCAGTAGTATAGTGCCCGGGGAGGCTTTCTTT.

The chain combines TRBV5-1 with TRBJ1-6, with D uncertain. Germline values: CDR1 SGHRS, CDR2 YFSETQ. The CDR3 totals 15 residues. Trimming cost V 0 bases and J 5 bases, with 9 bases left between them. The CDR3 loop is CASSLAGVNNSPLHF. CDR3 nucleotides: TGCGCCAGCAGCTTGGCCGGGGTTAATAATTCACCCCTCCACTTT.

The chain is built from TRBV28 and TRBJ1-2; D is ambiguous. Germline V lookup: CDR1 MDHEN, CDR2 SYDVKM. The CDR3 runs 14 residues. Trimming pared 6 bases from V and 0 bases from J, leaving 11 bases between. DNA of the CDR3: TGTGCCAGCAGGTTGATCGGGGCTAACTATGGCTACACCTTC. It is translated as CASRLIGANYGYTF.

CDR3 DNA: TGTGCCAGCAGCCAGGTAAAGGGGGTCGAGTTTGGCTACACCTTC. Translating gives CASSQVKGVEFGYTF. The gene calls are TRBV3-1 (or the pseudogene TRBV3-2) and TRBJ1-2, with a tentative D call TRBD1 (6 bases). The V gene's germline CDR1 is LGHDT and CDR2 YNNKEL (reference sequence). The CDR3 spans 15 residues. Trimming left V 3 bases short and J 7 bases short, with 18 bases between.

This clone was counted a few times. The J gene is TRBJ1-1, the V gene TRBV6-6; TRBD1 agrees at 9 bases. Germline V gene sequence: CDR1 MNHNY, CDR2 SVGAGI (reference sequence). The CDR3 totals 12 residues. V lost 6 bases and J lost 9; bases outside the gene matches: 5. The CDR3 loop reads CASSSGQGKAFF. The CDR3 DNA sequence: TGTGCCAGCAGCTCCGGACAGGGGAAAGCTTTCTTT.

The chain has TRBV6-5 and TRBJ1-3; maybe TRBD1 (6 bases). V gave up 0 bases and J gave up 3 bases, with 9 bases separating them. This CDR3 contains 15 residues. Germline CDR1 reads MNHEY; CDR2 reads SVGAGI. The CDR3 sequence: CASSYSRGGGNTIYF. The CDR3 DNA follows: TGTGCCAGCAGTTACTCGAGAGGGGGTGGAAACACCATATATTTT.

The chain recombines TRBV19 with TRBJ2-2; TRBD2 matches at 15 bases. V dropped 3 bases and J dropped 3; count of bases not matched to a gene: 2. Per germline, CDR1 LNHDA and CDR2 SQIVND (reference sequence). This CDR3 comprises 17 residues. CDR3 sequence: CASSIGTSGRYTGELFF. In DNA, the CDR3 is TGTGCCAGTAGTATTGGGACTAGCGGGAGGTACACCGGGGAGCTGTTTTTT.

This clone was observed a handful of times. The rearrangement joins TRBV7-9 to TRBJ1-1, with TRBD1 as a possible D gene (6 bases). Looked up from germline, CDR1 is SEHNR and CDR2 is FQNEAQ (reference sequence). V lost 4 bases to trimming and J lost 9 bases, with 15 bases between them. The CDR3 is 13 amino acids. The CDR3 DNA follows: TGTGCCAGCAGCTCCGCACAGGGAACGAAAGCTTTCTTT. Protein: CASSSAQGTKAFF.